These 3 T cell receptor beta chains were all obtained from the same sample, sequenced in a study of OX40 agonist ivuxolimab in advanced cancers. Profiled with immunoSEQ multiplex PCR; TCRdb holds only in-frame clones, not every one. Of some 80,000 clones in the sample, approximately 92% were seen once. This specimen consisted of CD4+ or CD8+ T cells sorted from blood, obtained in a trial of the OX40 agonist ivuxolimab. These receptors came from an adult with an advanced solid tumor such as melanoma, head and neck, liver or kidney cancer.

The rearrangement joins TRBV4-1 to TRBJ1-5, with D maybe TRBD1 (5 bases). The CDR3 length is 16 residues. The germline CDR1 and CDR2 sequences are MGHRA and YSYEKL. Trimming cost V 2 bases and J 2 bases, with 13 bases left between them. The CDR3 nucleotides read TGCGCCAGCAGCCAACCCTCCGCGGGGGGCAATCAGCCCCAGCATTTT. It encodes CASSQPSAGGNQPQHF.

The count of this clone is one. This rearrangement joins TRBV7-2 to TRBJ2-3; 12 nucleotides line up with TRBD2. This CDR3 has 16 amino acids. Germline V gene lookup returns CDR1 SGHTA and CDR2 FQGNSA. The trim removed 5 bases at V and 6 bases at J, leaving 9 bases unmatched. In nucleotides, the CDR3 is TGTGCCAGCAGCCCTCAGACTAGCGGGAGTCGTGATACGCAGTATTTT. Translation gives CASSPQTSGSRDTQYF. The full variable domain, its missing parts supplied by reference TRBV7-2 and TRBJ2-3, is GAGVSQSPSNKVTEKGKDVELRCDPISGHTALYWYRQSLGQGLEFLIYFQGNSAPDKSGLPSDRFSAERTGGSVSTLTIQRTQQEDSAVYLCASSPQTSGSRDTQYFGPGTRLTVL.

The CDR3 DNA reads TGCGCCAGCGCCGTATACCTTCATACCACAGATACGCAGTATTTT. Translation: CASAVYLHTTDTQYF. This chain links TRBV4-3 with TRBJ2-3; D call uncertain. This CDR3 spans 15 amino acids. V lost 8 bases and J 2 bases, leaving 17 bases between the germline ends. CDR1 and CDR2 (germline): LGHNA, YSLEER.